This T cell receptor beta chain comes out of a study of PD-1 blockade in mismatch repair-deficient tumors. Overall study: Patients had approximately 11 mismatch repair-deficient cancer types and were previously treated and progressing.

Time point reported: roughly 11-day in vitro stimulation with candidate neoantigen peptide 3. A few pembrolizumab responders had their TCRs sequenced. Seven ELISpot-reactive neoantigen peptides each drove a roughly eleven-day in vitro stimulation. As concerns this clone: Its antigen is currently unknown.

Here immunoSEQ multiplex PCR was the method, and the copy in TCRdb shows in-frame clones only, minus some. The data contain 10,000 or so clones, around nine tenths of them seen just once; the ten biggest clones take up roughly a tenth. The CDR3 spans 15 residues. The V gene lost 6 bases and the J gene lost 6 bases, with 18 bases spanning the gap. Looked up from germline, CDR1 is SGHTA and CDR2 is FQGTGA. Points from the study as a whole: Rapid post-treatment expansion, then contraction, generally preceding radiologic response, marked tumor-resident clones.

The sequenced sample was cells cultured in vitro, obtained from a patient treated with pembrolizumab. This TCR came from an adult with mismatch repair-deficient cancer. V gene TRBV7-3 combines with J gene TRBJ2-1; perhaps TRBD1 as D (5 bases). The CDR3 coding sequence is TGTGCCAGCAGATCAGCCGGGTCTAGGGGCAATGAGCAGTTCTTC. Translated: CASRSAGSRGNEQFF.